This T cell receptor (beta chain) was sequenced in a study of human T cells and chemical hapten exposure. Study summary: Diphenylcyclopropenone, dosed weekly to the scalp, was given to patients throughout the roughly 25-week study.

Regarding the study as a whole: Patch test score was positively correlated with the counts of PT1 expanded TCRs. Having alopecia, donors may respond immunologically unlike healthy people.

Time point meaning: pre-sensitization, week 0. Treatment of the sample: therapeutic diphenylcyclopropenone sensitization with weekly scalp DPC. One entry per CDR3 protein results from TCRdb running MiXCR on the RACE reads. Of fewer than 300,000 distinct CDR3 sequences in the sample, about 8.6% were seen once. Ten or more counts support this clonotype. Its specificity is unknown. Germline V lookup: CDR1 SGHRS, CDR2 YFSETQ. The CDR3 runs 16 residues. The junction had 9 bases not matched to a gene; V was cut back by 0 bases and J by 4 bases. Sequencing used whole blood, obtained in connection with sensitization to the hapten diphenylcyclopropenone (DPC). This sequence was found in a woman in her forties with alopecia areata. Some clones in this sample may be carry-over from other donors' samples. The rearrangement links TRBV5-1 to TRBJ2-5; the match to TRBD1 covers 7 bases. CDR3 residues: CASSLAATGYLETQYF. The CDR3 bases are TGCGCCAGCAGCTTGGCTGCGACAGGGTACTTAGAGACCCAGTACTTC. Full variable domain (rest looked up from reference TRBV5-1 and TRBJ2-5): KAGVTQTPRYLIKTRGQQVTLSCSPISGHRSVSWYQQTPGQGLQFLFEYFSETQRNKGNFPGRFSGRQFSNSRSEMNVSTLELGDSALYLCASSLAATGYLETQYFGPGTRLLVL.